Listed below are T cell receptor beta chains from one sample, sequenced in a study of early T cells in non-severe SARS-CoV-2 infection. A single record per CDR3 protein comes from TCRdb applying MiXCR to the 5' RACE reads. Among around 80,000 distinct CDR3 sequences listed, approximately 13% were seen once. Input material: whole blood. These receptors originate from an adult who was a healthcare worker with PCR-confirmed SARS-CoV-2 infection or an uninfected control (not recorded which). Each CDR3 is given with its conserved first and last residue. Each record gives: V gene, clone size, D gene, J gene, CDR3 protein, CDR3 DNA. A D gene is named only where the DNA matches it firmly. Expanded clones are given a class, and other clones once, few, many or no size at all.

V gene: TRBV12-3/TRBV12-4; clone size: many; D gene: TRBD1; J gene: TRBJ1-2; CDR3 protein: CASSSQGYGYTF; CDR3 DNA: TGTGCCAGCAGTTCACAGGGGTATGGCTACACCTTC
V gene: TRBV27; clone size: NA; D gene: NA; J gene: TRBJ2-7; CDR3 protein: CASSWDTTYEQYF; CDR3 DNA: TGTGCCAGCAGTTGGGACACAACCTACGAGCAGTACTTC
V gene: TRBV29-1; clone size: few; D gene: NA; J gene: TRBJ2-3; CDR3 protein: CSVDAQGGTDTQYF; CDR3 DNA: TGCAGCGTTGACGCACAGGGGGGGACAGATACGCAGTATTTT
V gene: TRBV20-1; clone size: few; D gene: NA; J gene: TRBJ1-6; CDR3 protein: CSARDAGSSYNSPLHF; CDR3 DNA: TGCAGTGCTAGAGACGCGGGGAGCTCCTATAATTCACCCCTCCACTTT
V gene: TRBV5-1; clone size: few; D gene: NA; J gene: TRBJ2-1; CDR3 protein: CASSRREGLRNEQFF; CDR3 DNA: TGCGCCAGCAGCCGTCGAGAGGGGCTGAGGAATGAGCAGTTCTTC
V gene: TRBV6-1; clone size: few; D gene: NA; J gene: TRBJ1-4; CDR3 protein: CASSEYRGRSEKLFF; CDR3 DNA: TGTGCCAGCAGTGAATACCGGGGTCGGAGCGAAAAACTGTTTTTT
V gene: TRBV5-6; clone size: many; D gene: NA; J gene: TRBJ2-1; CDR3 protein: CASTLWGGAANEQFF; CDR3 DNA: TGTGCCAGCACCCTTTGGGGGGGGGCAGCAAATGAGCAGTTCTTC
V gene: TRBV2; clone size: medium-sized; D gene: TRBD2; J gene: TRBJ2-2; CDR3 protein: CASSDGSGGTGELFF; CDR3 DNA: TGTGCCAGCAGCGACGGGTCGGGAGGAACCGGGGAGCTGTTTTTT
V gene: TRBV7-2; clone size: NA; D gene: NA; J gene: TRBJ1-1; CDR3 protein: CASRNTGNEAFF; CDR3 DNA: TGTGCCAGCAGAAACACAGGGAATGAAGCTTTCTTT
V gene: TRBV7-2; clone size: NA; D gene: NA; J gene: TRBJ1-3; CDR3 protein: CASSPRGGRSGGNTIYF; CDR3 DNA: TGTGCCAGCAGCCCACGTGGGGGGCGTTCGGGTGGAAACACCATATATTTT
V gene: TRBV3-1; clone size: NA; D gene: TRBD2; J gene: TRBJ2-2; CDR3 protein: CASSLLTSGETNTGELFF; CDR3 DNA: TGTGCCAGCAGCCTCTTAACTAGCGGGGAGACGAACACCGGGGAGCTGTTTTTT
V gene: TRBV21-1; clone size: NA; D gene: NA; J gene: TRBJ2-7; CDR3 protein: CASSKVMGTSSYEQYF; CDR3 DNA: TGTGCCAGCAGCAAAGTCATGGGAACGAGCTCCTACGAGCAGTACTTC
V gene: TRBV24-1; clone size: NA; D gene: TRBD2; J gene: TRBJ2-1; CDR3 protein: CATSAGGSYNEQFF; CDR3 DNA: TGTGCCACCAGTGCGGGGGGCTCCTACAATGAGCAGTTCTTC
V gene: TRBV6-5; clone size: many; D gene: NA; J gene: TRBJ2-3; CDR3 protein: CASSLLKGPGTDTQYF; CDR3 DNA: TGTGCCAGCAGTTTGCTCAAGGGGCCCGGCACAGATACGCAGTATTTT